These T cell receptor beta chains were read from a single sample in a study of T cells in Graves' hyperthyroidism and ophthalmopathy. TCRdb fed the multiplex PCR reads into MiXCR, producing one record per CDR3 protein. This table holds 400,000 to 600,000 distinct CDR3 sequences, 15% to 20% found once. Sequencing used blood. Receptors originate from a woman aged 30 to 39 with Graves' ophthalmopathy. Both conserved end residues are part of each CDR3. The D gene is left open where the match is weak. Part of the rows lack a size; the others show once, few, many or a class for expanded clones.

clone size	V gene	J gene	D gene	CDR3 protein	CDR3 DNA
many	TRBV29-1	TRBJ1-2	NA	CSVEQGGYGYTF	TGCAGCGTTGAACAGGGTGGCTATGGCTACACCTTC
NA	TRBV2	TRBJ1-2	TRBD1	CASSEEGGASNGRTF	TGTGCCAGCAGTGAAGAAGGGGGCGCTTCGAATGGGCGCACCTTC
many	TRBV4-3	TRBJ2-5	TRBD2	CASSQEGVAGGVRETQYF	TGCGCCAGCAGCCAAGAAGGAGTGGCGGGAGGTGTACGGGAGACCCAGTACTTC
many	TRBV20-1	TRBJ1-6	TRBD1	CSADGTGGSPLHF	TGCAGTGCTGATGGGACAGGGGGGTCACCCCTCCACTTT
many	TRBV20-1	TRBJ1-5	NA	CSARGIGNQPQHF	TGCAGTGCTAGGGGTATCGGCAATCAGCCCCAGCATTTT
few	TRBV20-1	TRBJ1-5	NA	CSARAWGQSGSNQPQHF	TGCAGTGCTAGAGCCTGGGGCCAAAGCGGTAGCAATCAGCCCCAGCATTTT
NA	TRBV7-9	TRBJ2-7	TRBD1	CASSFGTTGGAVREQYF	TGTGCCAGCAGCTTCGGTACCACAGGGGGTGCGGTACGCGAGCAGTACTTC
many	TRBV27	TRBJ2-1	NA	CASSPRDNNGNEQFF	TGTGCCAGCAGCCCCCGGGACAACAACGGGAATGAGCAGTTCTTC
NA	TRBV4-1	TRBJ2-7	NA	CASSQHPGSYEQYF	TGCGCCAGCAGCCAACATCCGGGTTCCTACGAGCAGTACTTC
many	TRBV7-2	TRBJ2-5	TRBD2	CASSPRLAGGPVETQYF	TGTGCCAGCAGCCCACGACTAGCGGGAGGGCCGGTTGAGACCCAGTACTTC
many	TRBV20-1	TRBJ1-1	TRBD1	CSATQTGGITEAFF	TGCAGTGCTACCCAGACAGGGGGCATCACTGAAGCTTTCTTT
NA	TRBV5-5	TRBJ1-1	NA	CASSPPMLTEAFF	TGTGCCAGCAGCCCTCCTATGCTCACTGAAGCTTTCTTT
many	TRBV20-1	TRBJ2-1	TRBD2	CSARVAELAGSEQFF	TGCAGTGCTAGAGTTGCCGAACTAGCGGGGAGTGAGCAGTTCTTC
many	TRBV12-3/TRBV12-4	TRBJ2-7	TRBD2	CASTRGGTYEQYF	TGTGCCAGCACGCGGGGAGGGACCTACGAGCAGTACTTC
many	TRBV5-8	TRBJ2-5	TRBD2	CASSFDGPGLAAQETQYF	TGTGCCAGCAGCTTTGACGGCCCGGGACTAGCGGCCCAAGAGACCCAGTACTTC
many	TRBV6-5	TRBJ2-7	NA	CASSYGAGSSYEQYF	TGTGCCAGCAGTTACGGGGCGGGCAGCTCCTACGAGCAGTACTTC
NA	TRBV5-1	TRBJ2-3	TRBD2	CASKPLAGYTDTQYF	TGCGCCAGCAAACCGCTAGCGGGATACACAGATACGCAGTATTTT
NA	TRBV11-2	TRBJ1-1	TRBD1	CASSRRQGAGTEAFF	TGTGCCAGCAGCCGCAGACAGGGGGCCGGCACTGAAGCTTTCTTT
NA	TRBV14	TRBJ2-1	NA	CASSPLLDNEQFF	TGTGCCAGCAGCCCCCTCCTTGACAATGAGCAGTTCTTC
many	TRBV28	TRBJ1-1	NA	CASSYTEAFF	TGTGCCAGCAGTTACACTGAAGCTTTCTTT
NA	TRBV20-1	TRBJ2-2	TRBD2	CSARKREGFTGELFF	TGCAGTGCTAGAAAGAGGGAGGGGTTCACCGGGGAGCTGTTTTTT
NA	TRBV24-1	TRBJ2-4	NA	CATSEGEAAKNIQYF	TGTGCCACCAGTGAGGGGGAGGCAGCCAAAAACATTCAGTACTTC
NA	TRBV5-4	TRBJ2-3	NA	CASSWTASPDTQYF	TGTGCCAGCAGCTGGACAGCAAGCCCAGATACGCAGTATTTT
few	TRBV7-9	TRBJ2-5	NA	CASSPGAPKWTQYF	TGTGCCAGCAGCCCAGGGGCCCCGAAGTGGACCCAGTACTTC
NA	TRBV5-1	TRBJ2-2	TRBD1	CASRPTGGSTGELFF	TGCGCCAGCAGACCTACAGGGGGCTCCACCGGGGAGCTGTTTTTT
NA	TRBV12-3/TRBV12-4	TRBJ2-2	TRBD2	CASSEAGTSGTANTGELFF	TGTGCCAGCAGTGAAGCCGGGACTAGCGGGACAGCGAACACCGGGGAGCTGTTTTTT
NA	TRBV6-1	TRBJ1-6	NA	CASSSGRTQAMGSPLHF	TGTGCCAGCAGTTCCGGTCGTACACAGGCCATGGGTTCACCCCTCCACTTT
many	TRBV11-1	TRBJ1-1	TRBD1	CASSVQGTEAFF	TGTGCCAGCAGCGTACAGGGGACTGAAGCTTTCTTT
many	TRBV5-8	TRBJ2-7	NA	CASSFSGSFEQYF	TGTGCCAGCAGCTTTAGTGGGAGTTTCGAGCAGTACTTC
many	TRBV24-1	TRBJ2-1	NA	CATSDGMGSPYNEQFF	TGTGCCACCAGTGATGGTATGGGAAGCCCCTACAATGAGCAGTTCTTC
many	TRBV18	TRBJ2-3	TRBD1	CASSPPGQLSTDTQYF	TGTGCCAGCTCACCACCGGGACAGCTAAGCACAGATACGCAGTATTTT
NA	TRBV5-1	TRBJ1-1	NA	CASRPGSLNTEAFF	TGCGCCAGCAGGCCCGGAAGTTTGAACACTGAAGCTTTCTTT